These 20 T cell receptor beta chains came from one sample sequenced in a study of CD8+ T cells in alopecia areata. Extracted RNA was reverse transcribed, and the resulting cDNA served as sequencing template. Clones were sequenced by immunoSEQ multiplex PCR, and TCRdb holds only the in-frame ones, with some missing. The sample holds roughly 150,000 clones, roughly 50% seen once. Sequencing used CD4+ T cells sorted from blood. The receptors derive from a human donor with alopecia areata.

The rearrangement joins TRBV19 to TRBJ2-1, with D possibly being TRBD1 or TRBD2 (5 bases each). Trimming removed 9 bases at V and 6 bases at J, with 15 bases between. CDR3 size: 13 residues. Germline V gene lookup returns CDR1 LNHDA and CDR2 SQIVND (reference sequence). CDR3 DNA: TGTGCCAGCAAGGTTCCGGGGCCCAATGAGCAGTTCTTC. This sequence encodes CASKVPGPNEQFF.

The chain is built from TRBV27 and TRBJ2-7; no reliable D call. The CDR3 has 18 amino acids. Trimming left V 3 bases short and J 2 bases short, with 23 bases between. Germline assignment: CDR1 MNHEY and CDR2 SMNVEV (reference sequence). The DNA of the CDR3 is TGTGCCAGCAGTTTGTTCGGGTCAGCGACACTGGACCCCTACGAGCAGTACTTC. Protein: CASSLFGSATLDPYEQYF.

This chain links TRBV27 with TRBJ2-5; 11 bases agree with TRBD2. There are 15 residues in the CDR3. V trimming: 6 bases; J trimming: 1 base; junction bases outside the gene matches: 4. Germline assignment: CDR1 MNHEY and CDR2 SMNVEV (reference sequence). The CDR3 here is CASSPGLAVQETQYF. The DNA of the CDR3 is TGTGCCAGCAGCCCGGGACTAGCGGTCCAAGAGACCCAGTACTTC.

The genes are TRBV5-1 and TRBJ2-7; 11 bases agree with TRBD1. The CDR3 is made up of 14 amino acids. V lost 5 bases to trimming and J lost 3 bases; unmatched junction nucleotides: 4. The germline V gene has CDR1 SGHRS and CDR2 YFSETQ. CDR3 amino acids: CASSRTGGYYEQYF. CDR3 sequence (DNA): TGCGCCAGCAGTCGGACAGGGGGCTACTACGAGCAGTACTTC.

The chain combines TRBV30 with TRBJ1-4; D call uncertain. There are 12 residues in the CDR3. V lost 3 bases and J lost 11, with 13 bases in between. Looked up from germline, CDR1 is GTSNPN and CDR2 is SVGIG (reference sequence). The CDR3 nucleotides are TGTGCCTGGAGGGTGACAAGGCGGAAACTGTTTTTT. This gives the protein CAWRVTRRKLFF.

V and J are TRBV5-4 and TRBJ2-7, with 8 bases aligning to TRBD2. Looked up from germline, CDR1 is SGHNT and CDR2 is YYREEE (reference sequence). Trimming took 4 bases from V and 6 from J; bases not matched to a gene: 12. CDR3 size: 15 residues. CDR3 region: CASSHPGLVSGEQYF. DNA of the CDR3: TGTGCCAGCAGCCATCCGGGACTAGTGTCAGGCGAGCAGTACTTC.

The chain carries TRBV9 and TRBJ1-1; D is unclear. The germline V gene encodes CDR1 SGDLS and CDR2 YYNGEE. Trimming shortened V by 0 bases and J by 3 bases, and 12 bases separated the two germline ends. The CDR3 is made up of 15 amino acids. CDR3 bases: TGTGCCAGCAGCGTAGACCCGCGACCTGACACTGAAGCTTTCTTT. The encoded protein is CASSVDPRPDTEAFF.

The rearrangement links TRBV19 to TRBJ2-1; D possibly corresponds to TRBD2 (5 bases). The CDR3 has 12 amino acids. Germline V gene sequence: CDR1 LNHDA, CDR2 SQIVND (reference sequence). Trimming took 2 bases from V and 8 from J, leaving 7 bases between them. CDR3 sequence (DNA): TGTGCCAGTAGTATATTCGGGGATGAGCAGTTCTTC. This codes for CASSIFGDEQFF.

A few counts support this clone. This chain links TRBV5-4 with TRBJ2-6; D is unclear. This CDR3 has 18 amino acids. Germline lookup yields CDR1 SGHNT and CDR2 YYREEE (reference sequence). The germline V and J ends were trimmed by 3 bases and 2 bases, with 18 bases remaining between them. The CDR3 bases are TGTGCCAGCAGCTCCCCAAACCCATTTATTACTGGGGCCAACGTCCTGACTTTC. This translates into CASSSPNPFITGANVLTF.

V usage is TRBV30 and J usage is TRBJ2-7, with D hard to call. This CDR3 spans 12 amino acids. Trimming removed 1 base from V and 9 bases from J, with 13 bases in between. Looked up from germline, CDR1 is GTSNPN and CDR2 is SVGIG (reference sequence). CDR3: CAWSAKMESQYF. Written as DNA, the CDR3 is TGTGCCTGGAGTGCGAAGATGGAATCGCAGTACTTC.

This sequence joins TRBV5-6 and TRBJ2-3; 11 bases are shared with TRBD2. There are 15 residues in the CDR3. With 7 bases clipped from V and 3 bases from J, the junction kept 7 bases outside the gene matches. Germline values: CDR1 SGHDT, CDR2 YYEEEE. The CDR3 sequence is CASGLAGGGTDTQYF. The CDR3 DNA follows: TGTGCCAGCGGCCTAGCGGGAGGCGGTACAGATACGCAGTATTTT.

The chain has TRBV4-1 and TRBJ2-1, with D unresolved. CDR1 is MGHRA and CDR2 is YSYEKL in the germline V gene. CDR3 length: 13 residues. Trimming shortened V by 1 base and J by 9 bases, and 10 bases separated the two germline ends. Here the CDR3 DNA reads TGCGCCAGCAGCCAAGTTCGGAAGCTTGAGCAGTTCTTC. Its protein product is CASSQVRKLEQFF.

This chain links TRBV6-5 with TRBJ2-5; D could derive from TRBD1 or TRBD2 (6 bases each). The germline CDR1 and CDR2 sequences are MNHEY and SVGAGI. The length of the CDR3 is 16 residues. V was cut by 0 bases and J by 5 bases, with 16 bases left in between. The CDR3 protein is CASSYSTVTGRETQYF. The CDR3 DNA sequence: TGTGCCAGCAGTTACTCGACGGTTACAGGGAGGGAGACCCAGTACTTC.

The rearrangement links TRBV28 to TRBJ2-1; 9 nucleotides align to TRBD2. V gave up 1 base and J gave up 6 bases; unmatched junction bases: 10. CDR1 is MDHEN, CDR2 SYDVKM, per germline. The CDR3 is 17 amino acids. The CDR3 region has the DNA TGTGCCAGCAGTTTATTCTTACGCGGGAGGGCCGGCAATGAGCAGTTCTTC. Amino acids: CASSLFLRGRAGNEQFF. The whole variable domain, filled in from reference TRBV28 and TRBJ2-1, reads DVKVTQSSRYLVKRTGEKVFLECVQDMDHENMFWYRQDPGLGLRLIYFSYDVKMKEKGDIPEGYSVSREKKERFSLILESASTNQTSMYLCASSLFLRGRAGNEQFFGPGTRLTVL.

The chain carries TRBV29-1 and TRBJ1-3; no clear D gene. Per germline, CDR1 SQVTM and CDR2 ANQGSEA. This CDR3 comprises 13 residues. Trimming stripped 4 bases from V and 0 bases from J, with 7 bases between. CDR3 protein: CSVVLDSGNTIYF. CDR3 nucleotides: TGCAGCGTTGTACTAGACTCTGGAAACACCATATATTTT.

Regarding this clone: Other nucleotide sequences in the sample specify the same CDR3. The rearrangement links TRBV4-1 to TRBJ1-1; D uncertain. Germline V gene lookup returns CDR1 MGHRA and CDR2 YSYEKL. Trimming took 1 base from V and 1 from J, leaving 1 base between them. The CDR3 loop spans 12 amino acids. The CDR3 reads CASSQGNTEAFF. The CDR3 DNA follows: TGCGCCAGCAGCCAAGGGAACACTGAAGCTTTCTTT.

This clone was detected only a few times. The CDR3 loop reads CSVRRSSYEQYF. The CDR3 DNA reads TGCAGCGTGAGGCGGAGCTCCTACGAGCAGTACTTC. The chain carries TRBV29-1 and TRBJ2-7; D unresolved. The germline V and J ends were trimmed by 6 bases and 0 bases, with 9 bases remaining between them. CDR3 length: 12 amino acids. The germline V gene has CDR1 SQVTM and CDR2 ANQGSEA.

The chain employs TRBV11-2 and TRBJ2-1; D gene ambiguous. Germline assignment: CDR1 SGHAT and CDR2 FQNNGV. This CDR3 comprises 13 residues. The V end was cut by 5 bases, the J end by 9 bases, with 14 bases between. The CDR3 region is CASSSAMPGEQFF. The CDR3 coding sequence is TGTGCCAGCAGCAGCGCAATGCCAGGTGAGCAGTTCTTC.

Only a few counts were recorded for this clone. The rearrangement joins TRBV7-8 to TRBJ2-3; D is uncertain. In germline, CDR1 is SGHVS, CDR2 FQNEAQ. There are 14 residues in the CDR3. V was shortened by 0 bases and J by 7 bases, with 11 bases between the two germline ends. CDR3: CASSLAGQANTQYF. The DNA for the CDR3 is TGTGCCAGCAGCTTAGCCGGGCAGGCCAATACGCAGTATTTT.

The gene calls are TRBV28 and TRBJ2-7; D remains unclear. The CDR3 is 14 amino acids. CDR1 and CDR2 (germline): MDHEN, SYDVKM. The ends were cut back, 3 bases at V and 6 bases at J, with 15 bases in the middle. The CDR3 DNA is TGTGCCAGCAGTTTGGAGCTAGGAACCCTCGAGCAGTACTTC. It is translated as CASSLELGTLEQYF.